One sample yielded the 27 T cell receptor beta chains listed below, sequenced in a study of response to subunit inactivated influenza vaccine. Via MiXCR, TCRdb re-called the RT-PCR reads, giving one row per CDR3 protein. The data contain over 300,000 distinct CDR3 sequences, about a fifth of them singletons. Here the sequenced sample was PBMCs from blood, taken about 19 months after vaccination. These receptors were collected from a man aged 50-75 years who received an inactivated influenza vaccine.

In this sample, this clonotype turned up a few times. This rearrangement joins TRBV3-1 to TRBJ2-2; TRBD2 aligns across 12 bases. V was pared by 6 bases and J by 7 bases, with 6 bases of the junction left unmatched. CDR1 and CDR2 from the germline V gene are LGHDT and YNNKEL (reference sequence). This CDR3 has 15 amino acids. The DNA for the CDR3 is TGTGCCAGCAGGACTAGCGGGAGATTCGGCGGGGAGCTGTTTTTT. Encoded protein: CASRTSGRFGGELFF.

This clonotype was found a few times. The chain is built from TRBV7-2 and TRBJ2-5; D gene ambiguous. Trimming took 0 bases from V and 5 from J, leaving 4 bases between them. This CDR3 is built from 12 residues. Germline V gene sequence: CDR1 SGHTA, CDR2 FQGNSA. The CDR3 loop reads CASSLALETQYF. For the CDR3, the DNA is TGTGCCAGCAGCTTAGCCCTCGAGACCCAGTACTTC.

A few counts support this clonotype. This chain joins TRBV12-3 or TRBV12-4 and TRBJ2-1; 7 bases align to TRBD1. V lost 1 base to trimming and J lost 7 bases; unmatched junction nucleotides: 4. This CDR3 comprises 14 residues. CDR3 amino acids: CASSLVGTDNEQFF. The CDR3 region has the DNA TGTGCCAGCAGTTTAGTCGGGACAGATAATGAGCAGTTCTTC.

This clonotype was detected many times. The V call is TRBV5-1, the J call TRBJ1-1; perhaps TRBD1 as D (6 bases). CDR1 and CDR2 from the germline V gene are SGHRS and YFSETQ. V lost 1 base and J 4 bases, leaving 11 bases between the germline ends. This CDR3 has 14 amino acids. CDR3 DNA: TGCGCCAGCAGCTTGACAGGGAGGACCACTGAAGCTTTCTTT. It translates to CASSLTGRTTEAFF.

This clonotype has at least ten counts. V usage is TRBV5-1 and J usage is TRBJ2-2, with 10 bases aligning to TRBD2. The CDR3 covers 15 residues. Germline V CDR1 and CDR2: SGHRS, YFSETQ. V dropped 4 bases and J dropped 2; count of bases not matched to a gene: 2. In nucleotides, the CDR3 is TGCGCCAGCAGCCCTAGCGGGAGAAACACCGGGGAGCTGTTTTTT. This encodes CASSPSGRNTGELFF.

The table lists this clonotype with a few counts. The chain links TRBV20-1 to TRBJ2-1; no reliable D call. Trimming pared 6 bases from V and 6 bases from J, leaving 18 bases between. Per the germline V gene, CDR1 is DFQATT and CDR2 is SNEGSKA (reference sequence). This CDR3 has 14 residues. CDR3 in DNA: TGCAGTGCCCTCGTTGGAACAGACTGCAATGAGCAGTTCTTC. Its translation is CSALVGTDCNEQFF.

This clonotype is categorized as large. The CDR3 DNA reads TGTGCCAGTAGTACCCCCCTATTACAGGGAAGGAGAGACTACACCTTC. It encodes CASSTPLLQGRRDYTF. The chain combines TRBV19 with TRBJ1-2, with D perhaps matching TRBD1 (6 bases). CDR3 length: 16 residues. Trimming pared 4 bases from V and 10 bases from J, leaving 25 bases between. Germline CDR1 LNHDA, CDR2 SQIVND (reference sequence). The whole variable domain, filled in from reference TRBV19 and TRBJ1-2, reads DGGITQSPKYLFRKEGQNVTLSCEQNLNHDAMYWYRQDPGQGLRLIYYSQIVNDFQKGDIAEGYSVSREKKESFPLTVTSAQKNPTAFYLCASSTPLLQGRRDYTFGSGTRLTVV.

This rearrangement joins TRBV24-1 to TRBJ1-5; 9 bases match TRBD1. Germline V lookup: CDR1 KGHDR, CDR2 SFDVKD. V was clipped by 4 bases and J by 4 bases; unmatched bases: 7. This CDR3 is built from 16 residues. CDR3 sequence (DNA): TGTGCCACCAGTGAACCCGGGACAGGGAGTAATCAGCCCCAGCATTTT. Translating it yields CATSEPGTGSNQPQHF.

This clonotype was counted only a few times. This rearrangement joins TRBV28 to TRBJ2-3; D could derive from TRBD1 or TRBD2 (5 bases each). The CDR3 has 18 amino acids. CDR1 is MDHEN and CDR2 is SYDVKM in the germline V gene. Trimming removed 3 bases from V and 1 base from J, with 20 bases in between. The CDR3 reads CASSFGYLGDRGTDTQYF. Here the CDR3 DNA reads TGTGCCAGCAGTTTTGGTTATTTGGGGGATCGAGGCACAGATACGCAGTATTTT.

In this sample, this clonotype turned up a few times. The gene calls are TRBV12-3 or TRBV12-4 and TRBJ2-1; 10 bases fit TRBD1. CDR3 length: 15 residues. V was clipped by 6 bases and J by 6 bases; unmatched bases: 8. This CDR3 reads CASSPRTGGSNEQFF. The CDR3 DNA reads as TGTGCCAGCAGCCCCCGGACAGGGGGTTCCAATGAGCAGTTCTTC.

This clonotype showed up just a few times. The J gene is TRBJ1-3, the V gene TRBV7-9; 8 bases align to TRBD1. Trimming removed 0 bases from V and 4 bases from J; junction bases left unmatched: 8. CDR1 and CDR2 (germline): SEHNR, FQNEAQ (reference sequence). The CDR3 spans 17 residues. The DNA for the CDR3 is TGTGCCAGCAGCTTAGCTTCAGGGGGCGTTTCCGGAAACACCATATATTTT. Translated: CASSLASGGVSGNTIYF.

This clonotype came up many times. This rearrangement joins TRBV4-1 to TRBJ2-3, with TRBD1 matching 9 bases. This CDR3 is 15 amino acids long. V was pared by 4 bases and J by 4 bases, with 6 bases of the junction left unmatched. Germline CDR1 MGHRA, CDR2 YSYEKL. The CDR3 nucleotides read TGCGCCAGCAGCCGGGGACAGGGTGCTTCAGATACGCAGTATTTT. It yields the protein CASSRGQGASDTQYF.

This clonotype was picked up a small number of times. J is TRBJ1-1 and V is TRBV4-1, with 9 bases fitting TRBD1. The ends lost 7 bases at V and 4 bases at J; junction bases unmatched: 13. The V gene's germline CDR1 is MGHRA and CDR2 YSYEKL. The CDR3 is 16 residues long. The CDR3 DNA reads as TGCGCCAGCACCCGAACAGGGGGCGGGATGGGCACTGAAGCTTTCTTT. This gives the protein CASTRTGGGMGTEAFF.

Ten or more counts support this clonotype. The chain employs TRBV5-1 and TRBJ1-1; tentatively, D is TRBD1 (6 bases). Trimming took 1 base from V and 7 from J, leaving 17 bases between them. CDR1 is SGHRS, CDR2 YFSETQ, per germline. The CDR3 extends over 15 amino acids. The CDR3 DNA follows: TGCGCCAGCAGCTTGTATTGCGGGGGGCTGCTTGAAGCTTTCTTT. Its translation is CASSLYCGGLLEAFF.

V gene TRBV5-1 combines with J gene TRBJ2-7, with 7 bases matching TRBD2. CDR3 length: 16 amino acids. V lost 0 bases to trimming and J lost 3 bases; unmatched junction nucleotides: 9. In germline, CDR1 is SGHRS, CDR2 YFSETQ. CDR3 bases: TGCGCCAGCAGCTTGGGCTCCGGGCGGGAGTTCTACGAGCAGTACTTC. It codes for CASSLGSGREFYEQYF.

This clonotype has just a few counts. CDR3: CASSLRQGAYEQYF. The CDR3 DNA follows: TGTGCCAGCAGCTTAAGACAGGGGGCCTACGAGCAGTACTTC. V and J are TRBV7-6 and TRBJ2-7; TRBD1 agrees at 9 bases. The trim removed 2 bases at V and 2 bases at J, leaving 1 base unmatched. Germline V gives CDR1 SGHVS, CDR2 FNYEAQ. The CDR3 is 14 residues long. Combining the CDR3 with reference TRBV7-6 and TRBJ2-7 gives the whole variable domain GAGVSQSPRYKVTKRGQDVALRCDPISGHVSLYWYRQALGQGPEFLTYFNYEAQQDKSGLPNDRFSAERPEGSISTLTIQRTEQRDSAMYRCASSLRQGAYEQYFGPGTRLTVT.

The chain links TRBV20-1 to TRBJ2-1, with a tentative D call TRBD1 (5 bases). V was cut by 3 bases and J by 9 bases, with 9 bases left in between. Germline V gene data show CDR1 as DFQATT and CDR2 as SNEGSKA (reference sequence). This CDR3 is 11 amino acids long. The CDR3, as DNA: TGCAGTGCTAGTAGACAGCCTGAGCAGTTCTTC. As protein: CSASRQPEQFF.

This chain joins TRBV10-3 and TRBJ1-1, with no clear D. V shed 3 bases and J shed 1 base, with 6 bases lying between them. There are 13 residues in the CDR3. Germline V lookup: CDR1 ENHRY, CDR2 SYGVKD. The CDR3 protein is CAISEPPNTEAFF. The CDR3 nucleotides read TGTGCCATCAGTGAACCCCCGAACACTGAAGCTTTCTTT.

V and J are TRBV18 and TRBJ2-5; weak D call: TRBD1 (6 bases). CDR3 size: 14 residues. Germline assignment: CDR1 KGHSH and CDR2 LQKENI. The V end was cut by 2 bases, the J end by 3 bases, with 10 bases between. The CDR3 loop reads CASSPRKGEETQYF. The CDR3 DNA follows: TGTGCCAGCTCACCAAGGAAGGGGGAAGAGACCCAGTACTTC.

This clonotype was picked up many times. The CDR3 reads CASTDRYSPLHF. The CDR3, as DNA: TGTGCCAGCACGGACAGATATTCACCCCTCCACTTT. This chain connects TRBV12-3 or TRBV12-4 to TRBJ1-6; a weak D match, TRBD1 (6 bases). This CDR3 contains 12 residues. The V gene lost 7 bases and the J gene lost 8 bases, with 9 bases spanning the gap.

The chain uses TRBV25-1 and TRBJ2-7; 10 nucleotides match TRBD1. V dropped 2 bases and J dropped 7; count of bases not matched to a gene: 8. This CDR3 is 15 amino acids long. From germline, CDR1 is MGHDK and CDR2 SYGVNS. The CDR3 sequence is CASSEDRQGAREQYF. CDR3 bases: TGTGCCAGCAGTGAAGATAGACAGGGGGCTAGGGAGCAGTACTTC.

V and J are TRBV25-1 and TRBJ2-2; unclear D gene. The V end was cut by 4 bases, the J end by 3 bases, with 9 bases between. CDR3 length: 14 residues. Germline CDR1 reads MGHDK; CDR2 reads SYGVNS. The CDR3 nucleotides read TGTGCCAGCAGTGTTACAGCCGACACCGGGGAGCTGTTTTTT. It yields the protein CASSVTADTGELFF.

This clonotype was found a few times. The chain combines TRBV5-4 with TRBJ1-4, with TRBD1 identical over 9 bases. J gave up 3 bases and V 3 bases, and 9 bases lay outside the gene matches. The CDR3 consists of 17 residues. Germline CDR1 is SGHNT and CDR2 is YYREEE (reference sequence). In DNA, the CDR3 is TGTGCCAGCAGCTCCAAGACAGGGGGAAGGTCTAATGAAAAACTGTTTTTT. Translating gives CASSSKTGGRSNEKLFF.

The chain combines TRBV10-3 with TRBJ1-5; 8 nucleotides line up with TRBD1. The trim removed 4 bases at V and 8 bases at J, leaving 10 bases unmatched. Germline V lookup: CDR1 ENHRY, CDR2 SYGVKD. CDR3 length equals 15 residues. CDR3 coding DNA: TGTGCCATCAGTGTTTCGCGACAGGGGAAGGAGCCCCAGCATTTT. It encodes CAISVSRQGKEPQHF.

This clonotype turned up a few times. This chain links TRBV3-1 with TRBJ1-6; no reliable D call. V was trimmed by 4 bases and J by 4 bases, leaving 14 bases between them. The CDR3 sequence is 16 residues long. Germline CDR1 and CDR2: LGHDT and YNNKEL (reference sequence). Written as DNA, the CDR3 is TGTGCCAGCAGCCTGCGGGGTTGGGGTTATAATTCACCCCTCCACTTT. Encoded protein: CASSLRGWGYNSPLHF.

The J gene is TRBJ1-3, the V gene TRBV30, with a possible D match to TRBD1 (5 bases). Germline V lookup: CDR1 GTSNPN, CDR2 SVGIG (reference sequence). The CDR3 consists of 14 residues. V gave up 0 bases and J gave up 0 bases, with 6 bases separating them. The CDR3 spells CAWSVGHSGNTIYF. CDR3 DNA sequence: TGTGCCTGGAGTGTCGGACACTCTGGAAACACCATATATTTT.

This clonotype has a count of ten or more. The J gene is TRBJ2-4, the V gene TRBV20-1; D uncertain. Trimming removed 2 bases at V and 1 base at J, with 6 bases between. This CDR3 contains 13 residues. The germline gives CDR1 DFQATT, CDR2 SNEGSKA (reference sequence). CDR3 amino acids: CSARNSAKNIQYF. The CDR3 DNA reads TGCAGTGCTAGAAATTCGGCCAAAAACATTCAGTACTTC.